The present TCR beta chain was sequenced within a study of human T cells and chemical hapten exposure. Total RNA came from unfractionated whole blood. The CDR3 loop spans 17 amino acids. Germline CDR1 SGHTA, CDR2 FQGTGA. The ends were cut back, 5 bases at V and 4 bases at J, with 20 bases in the middle. TCRdb reanalysed the 5' RACE reads using MiXCR and keeps one entry per CDR3 protein. The sample consists of approximately 110,000 distinct CDR3 sequences, around 20% of them appearing once. This clonotype occurred many times. V is TRBV7-3 and J is TRBJ2-2; D not resolved. The receptor's source is a human donor in good health. CDR3 nucleotide sequence: TGTGCCAGCAGCCCCCAACCCTTCCGCAGTCGCACCGGGGAGCTGTTTTTT. Encoded protein: CASSPQPFRSRTGELFF.